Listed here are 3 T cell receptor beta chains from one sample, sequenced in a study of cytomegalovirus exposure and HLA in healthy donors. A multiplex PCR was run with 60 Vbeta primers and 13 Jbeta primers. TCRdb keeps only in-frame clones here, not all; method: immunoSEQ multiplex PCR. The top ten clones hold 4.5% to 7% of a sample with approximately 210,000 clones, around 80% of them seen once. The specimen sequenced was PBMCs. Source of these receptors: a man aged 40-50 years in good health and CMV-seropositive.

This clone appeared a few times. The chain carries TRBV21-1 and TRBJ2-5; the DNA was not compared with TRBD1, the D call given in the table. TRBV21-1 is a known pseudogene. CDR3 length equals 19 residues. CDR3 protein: CASSKAGNLLGAAQETQYF. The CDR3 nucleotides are TGTGCCAGCAGCAAAGCCGGAAACCTGTTAGGGGCAGCCCAAGAGACCCAGTACTTC.

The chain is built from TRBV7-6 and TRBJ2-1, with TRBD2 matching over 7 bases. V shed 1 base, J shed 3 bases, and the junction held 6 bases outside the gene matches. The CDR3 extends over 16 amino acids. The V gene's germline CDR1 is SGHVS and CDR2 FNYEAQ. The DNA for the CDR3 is TGTGCCAGCAGCTTAGAAGCGGGGTCTTTCTACAATGAGCAGTTCTTC. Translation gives CASSLEAGSFYNEQFF.

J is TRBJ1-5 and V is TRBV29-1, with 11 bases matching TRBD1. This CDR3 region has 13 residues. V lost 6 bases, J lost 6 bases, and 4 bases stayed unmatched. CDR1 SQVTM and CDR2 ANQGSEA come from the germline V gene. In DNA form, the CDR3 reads TGCAGCGTGTGGACAGGGGGCCTTCAGCCCCAGCATTTT. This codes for CSVWTGGLQPQHF.